This section outlines one TCR beta chain sequence together with its context. This record belongs to a study of T cell changes during pregnancy in multiple sclerosis. CDR1 is MDHEN, CDR2 SYDVKM, per germline. The length of the CDR3 is 11 residues. With 1 base removed from V and 6 bases from J, the gap between germline ends came to 4 bases. Clones were sequenced by immunoSEQ multiplex PCR, and TCRdb holds only the in-frame ones, with some missing. The sample lists 50,000 to 65,000 clones, approximately 93% occurring once. Specimen: CD8+ T cells from peripheral blood mononuclear cells, collected in the second trimester of pregnancy. The rearrangement joins TRBV28 to TRBJ2-7; D is undetermined. The TCR sequence derives from a female donor with multiple sclerosis, enrolled in a pregnancy study. CDR3 sequence: CASSLSIEQYF. The CDR3 DNA sequence: TGTGCCAGCAGTTTATCCATCGAGCAGTACTTC.